Listed here are 11 T cell receptor beta chains from one sample, sequenced in a study of sequential checkpoint blockade in melanoma. The treatment denotes: randomized to nivolumab then ipilimumab (arm A) or the reverse (arm B). Libraries were prepared by immunoSEQ multiplex PCR; TCRdb keeps only in-frame clonotypes and omits some of them. The profile shows under 20,000 clones, around 73% of them singletons. The source material was CD8+ T cells sorted from blood (inferred from file names), sampled from a patient given nivolumab and ipilimumab in sequence. The receptors were gathered from a human donor with melanoma.

The rearrangement joins TRBV7-9 to TRBJ1-5, with D possibly matching TRBD1 (6 bases). V was clipped by 8 bases and J by 0 bases, with 14 bases between them. Germline values: CDR1 SEHNR, CDR2 FQNEAQ (reference sequence). This CDR3 contains 15 residues. The CDR3 nucleotides are TGTGCCAGCTCGGACAGCCGATATAGCAATCAGCCCCAGCATTTT. Amino acid sequence: CASSDSRYSNQPQHF.

V is TRBV5-4 and J is TRBJ1-1, with 7 bases identical to TRBD1. CDR3 size: 14 residues. The V and J ends lost 7 bases and 9 bases, in that order; junction bases with no gene match: 15. CDR1 is SGHNT and CDR2 is YYREEE in the germline V gene (reference sequence). The DNA of the CDR3 is TGTGCCAGCGCTCCGGGACAGCAGTTGTGGAAAGCTTTCTTT. Amino acids: CASAPGQQLWKAFF.

The chain joins TRBV2 to TRBJ1-4; D may be TRBD1 (5 bases). Per the germline V gene, CDR1 is SNHLY and CDR2 is FYNNEI. V was pared by 6 bases and J by 7 bases, with 18 bases between. The CDR3 contains 15 residues. The CDR3 nucleotides are TGTGCCAGCAGGAACTTTCGGGGGGTCGGTGAAAAACTGTTTTTT. Translating gives CASRNFRGVGEKLFF.

The chain couples TRBV23-1 to TRBJ2-7, with a tentative D call TRBD1 (6 bases). TRBV23-1 is classed as an ORF, of uncertain function. V was cut by 5 bases and J by 5 bases, with 10 bases left in between. The CDR3 has 12 amino acids. CDR3 DNA sequence: TGCGCCAGCAGTGACGGGACACACGAGCAGTACTTC. It encodes CASSDGTHEQYF.

This clone is medium-sized within its sample. The V gene is TRBV6-4, the J gene TRBJ1-4; maybe TRBD1 (5 bases). The CDR3 runs to 15 residues. Germline V gene data show CDR1 as MRHNA and CDR2 as SNTAGT. Trimming shortened V by 0 bases and J by 5 bases, and 10 bases separated the two germline ends. This CDR3 is CASSDSSQGNEKLFF. The CDR3 DNA sequence: TGTGCCAGCAGTGACTCAAGTCAGGGAAATGAAAAACTGTTTTTT.

This clone was seen a handful of times. The chain links TRBV6-1 to TRBJ1-5; D gene unclear. V was shortened by 1 base and J by 2 bases, with 9 bases between the two germline ends. The CDR3 is 15 residues long. Germline lookup yields CDR1 MNHNS and CDR2 SASEGT. The CDR3 DNA follows: TGTGCCAGCAGTGAAGGGCGGAGCCGCAATCAGCCCCAGCATTTT. Translated, it gives CASSEGRSRNQPQHF.

This chain joins TRBV6-4 and TRBJ2-1; TRBD2 might be the D (6 bases). V lost 2 bases, J lost 5 bases, and 10 bases lay in between. CDR3 size: 14 residues. Germline V CDR1 and CDR2: MRHNA, SNTAGT. The CDR3 DNA sequence: TGTGCCAGCAGTGACGTCGGAGGGAACAATGAGCAGTTCTTC. Its translation: CASSDVGGNNEQFF.

The V gene is TRBV7-9, the J gene TRBJ2-1; no definite D call. V lost 6 bases, J lost 13 bases, and 19 bases lay in between. The CDR3 loop spans 13 amino acids. Per the germline V gene, CDR1 is SEHNR and CDR2 is FQNEAQ (reference sequence). DNA for the CDR3: TGTGCCAGCAGGTACGAGGCTGGTCGTGCTCAGTTCTTC. Protein product: CASRYEAGRAQFF. Looking up the rest from reference TRBV7-9 and TRBJ2-1 gives the full variable domain: DTGVSQNPRHKITKRGQNVTFRCDPISEHNRLYWYRQTLGQGPEFLTYFQNEAQLEKSRLLSDRFSAERPKGSFSTLEIQRTEQGDSAMYLCASRYEAGRAQFFGPGTRLTVL.

CDR3 in amino acids: CSVRTSATPDEQFF. The DNA for the CDR3 is TGCAGCGTTCGGACTAGCGCCACTCCCGATGAGCAGTTCTTC. The rearrangement links TRBV29-1 to TRBJ2-1, with 9 nucleotides matching TRBD2. In germline, CDR1 is SQVTM, CDR2 ANQGSEA. The CDR3 extends over 14 amino acids. The V and J ends lost 5 bases and 8 bases, in that order; junction bases with no gene match: 10.

The chain employs TRBV5-4 and TRBJ1-1, with 10 nucleotides matching TRBD1. The V and J ends lost 3 bases and 11 bases, in that order; junction bases with no gene match: 4. The CDR3 is 12 amino acids. CDR1 is SGHNT, CDR2 YYREEE, per germline (reference sequence). CDR3 bases: TGTGCCAGCAGCTGGGACAGGGGTGACGCTTTCTTT. It yields the protein CASSWDRGDAFF. The entire variable domain, with the rest obtained from reference TRBV5-4 and TRBJ1-1, is as follows: ETGVTQSPTHLIKTRGQQVTLRCSSQSGHNTVSWYQQALGQGPQFIFQYYREEENGRGNFPPRFSGLQFPNYSSELNVNALELDDSALYLCASSWDRGDAFFGQGTRLTVV.

This chain joins TRBV6-5 and TRBJ2-5; 7 nucleotides agree with TRBD1. The better agreement between TRBJ2-7 and the DNA end casts doubt on the J call. CDR3 length equals 15 residues. CDR1 MNHEY and CDR2 SVGAGI come from the germline V gene. The CDR3 loop is CASSYIGTVSYEQYF. For the CDR3, the DNA is TGTGCCAGCAGTTACATCGGGACAGTATCCTACGAGCAGTACTTC.